In this sample, the clone carrying this T cell receptor beta chain turned up a few times. The V gene's germline CDR1 is SEHNR and CDR2 FQNEAQ (reference sequence). This CDR3 has 15 amino acids. V was clipped by 5 bases and J by 2 bases; unmatched bases: 5. The data are from a study of spatial heterogeneity in lung cancer. For the study at large: Fewer alpha-chain than beta-chain sequences were consistently detected.

Time point meaning: sample taken at primary tumor resection. The cohort: under 80 early-stage, untreated non-small cell lung cancer patients. Unsorted whole RNA of tumor, nontumor lung or frozen PBMC was sequenced. The presence of a unique molecular identifier marked each TCR cDNA molecule. From the 5' RACE reads, TCRdb called clonotypes with MiXCR, one entry per CDR3 protein. The sample shows 50,000 to 75,000 distinct CDR3 sequences, about 6.3% of them seen only once. This material consisted of PBMCs, taken at surgery. This sequence was found in a female donor with early-stage non-small cell lung cancer. The rearrangement uses TRBV7-9 and TRBJ2-7, with TRBD2 matching 11 bases. CDR3 amino acids: CASSMGLAATYEQYF. The CDR3 coding sequence is TGTGCCAGCAGCATGGGACTAGCGGCCACCTACGAGCAGTACTTC.